The 11 T cell receptor beta chains below all came from one sample that was sequenced in a study of CD8+ T cells in alopecia areata. After isolation, RNA underwent reverse transcription to generate cDNA as the sequencing template. Generated by immunoSEQ multiplex PCR, the TCRdb table keeps only in-frame clones and is missing some. The sample includes about 110,000 clones, approximately 60% of them seen just once. Source material: CD8+ T cells sorted from blood. These receptors came from a human donor in good health.

The chain combines TRBV7-8 with TRBJ2-6; possible D gene TRBD1, 5 bases. Deletions cut 3 bases from V and 2 bases from J, with 8 bases between. The CDR3 has 15 residues. CDR1 SGHVS and CDR2 FQNEAQ come from the germline V gene. The CDR3 sequence is CASSFRAAGANVLTF. As DNA, the CDR3 is TGTGCCAGCAGCTTCAGGGCCGCTGGGGCCAACGTCCTGACTTTC.

The rearrangement joins TRBV27 to TRBJ2-1, with TRBD1 matching over 9 bases. The CDR3 is 15 amino acids. V lost 5 bases and J lost 8; bases outside the gene matches: 10. Germline V CDR1 and CDR2: MNHEY, SMNVEV (reference sequence). The CDR3 region has the DNA TGTGCCAGCAGTACACCGGGACAGGGATGGGATGAGCAGTTCTTC. Translating it yields CASSTPGQGWDEQFF.

Note on this clone: Other DNA sequences in this sample translate to the same CDR3. The chain uses TRBV7-2 and TRBJ2-3; 10 bases match TRBD2. The germline CDR1 and CDR2 sequences are SGHTA and FQGNSA. V shed 3 bases and J 3 bases; nucleotides not matched to a gene: 3. The CDR3 has 15 amino acids. CDR3 in amino acids: CASSFDSGGTDTQYF. The CDR3 region has the DNA TGTGCCAGCAGCTTCGATAGCGGGGGGACAGATACGCAGTATTTT.

The rearrangement links TRBV29-1 to TRBJ2-7; D may correspond to TRBD1 or TRBD2 (5 bases each). Germline V gives CDR1 SQVTM, CDR2 ANQGSEA. Trimming took 6 bases from V and 2 from J, leaving 14 bases between them. CDR3 size: 13 residues. CDR3 amino acids: CSVRGRGAYEQYF. The CDR3 DNA follows: TGCAGCGTACGGGGCCGAGGAGCCTACGAGCAGTACTTC.

The V call is TRBV6-4, the J call TRBJ2-3, with D maybe TRBD1 (5 bases). Germline CDR1 MRHNA, CDR2 SNTAGT. The CDR3 contains 14 residues. The V end was cut by 2 bases, the J end by 1 base, with 7 bases between. CDR3 sequence: CASSDRGGTDTQYF. Written as DNA, the CDR3 is TGTGCCAGCAGTGACAGGGGCGGCACAGATACGCAGTATTTT.

The chain uses TRBV4-1 and TRBJ1-1, with 7 bases matching TRBD1. The CDR3 consists of 18 residues. V lost 0 bases, J lost 4 bases, and 14 bases stayed unmatched. Germline CDR1 and CDR2: MGHRA and YSYEKL. The CDR3 is CASSQEAQGILGGTEAFF. The CDR3 DNA is TGCGCCAGCAGCCAAGAGGCACAGGGGATTCTCGGCGGCACTGAAGCTTTCTTT.

The J gene is TRBJ2-4, the V gene TRBV19, with D possibly matching TRBD2 (6 bases). Trimming removed 6 bases from V and 1 base from J, with 16 bases in between. This CDR3 is built from 16 residues. Germline-derived CDR1 and CDR2 are LNHDA and SQIVND (reference sequence). CDR3: CASRLWGGDAKNIQYF. In nucleotides, the CDR3 is TGTGCCAGTAGATTGTGGGGAGGTGATGCCAAAAACATTCAGTACTTC.

The sample holds a few counts of this clone. V gene TRBV13 combines with J gene TRBJ2-3, with unresolved D. The CDR3 runs 12 residues. The germline V gene encodes CDR1 PRHDT and CDR2 FYEKMQ (reference sequence). V gave up 5 bases and J gave up 4 bases, with 7 bases separating them. For the CDR3, the DNA is TGTGCCAGCAGCCATGTCTCAGATACGCAGTATTTT. Its protein is CASSHVSDTQYF.

The chain couples TRBV19 to TRBJ2-7, with a possible D match to TRBD1 (6 bases). Germline V gives CDR1 LNHDA, CDR2 SQIVND (reference sequence). The length of the CDR3 is 15 residues. CDR3 protein: CATRPAGASSYEQYF. CDR3 coding DNA: TGTGCTACAAGACCGGCAGGGGCCAGCTCCTACGAGCAGTACTTC.

The V call is TRBV10-3, the J call TRBJ2-2, with D maybe TRBD1 (5 bases). Trimming took 8 bases from V and 3 from J, leaving 10 bases between them. CDR3 length: 13 amino acids. Germline V gene sequence: CDR1 ENHRY, CDR2 SYGVKD. The CDR3 region is CAIGLTDTGELFF. Here the CDR3 DNA reads TGTGCCATCGGGTTGACAGACACCGGGGAGCTGTTTTTT.

This clone occurred a few times. The chain couples TRBV6-5 to TRBJ2-3; D uncertain. Trimming left V 5 bases short and J 2 bases short, with 2 bases between. The CDR3 sequence is 11 residues long. Germline CDR1 and CDR2: MNHEY and SVGAGI. In DNA, the CDR3 is TGTGCCAGCAGTGACACAGATACGCAGTATTTT. Its translation: CASSDTDTQYF.